This T cell receptor (beta chain) stems from a study of cytomegalovirus exposure and HLA in healthy donors (dated by TCRdb to about 2017). With respect to the entire study: An earlier analysis of approximately 550 of the donors reported more than 250 Gb of sequence data and about 100 million unique TCR beta sequences from roughly 180 million T cells. Roughly 300 gigabases of sequencing data and roughly 80 million unique TCR sequences made up an early release that covered fewer than 650 HLA-typed donors. All discovery cohort repertoires had been generated using a single sequencing platform. The aim of the study was to test whether cataloging public T cell receptors could identify signatures of past pathogen exposure. Along with the roughly 710-subject first cohort, a separate validation cohort of 120 different subjects was used. Donor age, sex, ethnicity and CMV serostatus were compiled alongside the repertoire data. In a later genetic analysis, genome-wide SNP genotypes for about three fifths of the roughly 670 donors were used, and that subset was treated as a discovery cohort. A later analysis re-analyzed previously published TCR beta repertoires from 650 to 800 donors and added high-resolution HLA genotyping to study TCR occurrence patterns. The study profiled the T cell repertoires of around 700 subjects by immunosequencing and related them to cytomegalovirus serostatus. An earlier analysis of around 580 of the donors used high-throughput TCR beta sequencing to judge whether each TCR beta V gene segment behaved as functional or pseudogenic. Both class I and class II loci were covered by HLA typing, at four-digit resolution. Rather than using new phenotypic data, the later analysis identified candidate immune exposures from TCR beta sequences and from how often those sequences occurred across donors. Among 350 to 400 genotyped donors of the cohort, an average of approximately 240,000 unique TCR beta nucleotide sequences were sequenced per donor, approximately 20% of them non-productive. The number of donors typed differed by locus, with about 629-630 for A, B, C, DRB1 and DQB1, roughly 520 for DQA1, approximately 580 for DPA1, and around 460 for DPB1. The study combined high-throughput TCR immunosequencing, statistical association of individual TCRs with disease status, and machine learning to predict cytomegalovirus infection status. Among the roughly 370 genotyped donors, around 81% belonged to the genetic ancestry cluster associated with self-reported Caucasian donors. Because of strong linkage in the cohort, roughly five DR-DQ haplotypes were treated as single units for association and clustering. Study-wide conclusions, independent of this receptor: Compared with the approximately 700-donor mean, donors in an Asian-associated ancestry cluster had fewer N-insertions in productive TCRs, according to a later genetic analysis. Because HLA typing was missing for some donors at each locus, association tests included only the typed subset. In vitro tests confirmed that a few of the cytomegalovirus-associated TCR beta chains recognize cytomegalovirus antigens. In a later analysis, several top co-occurrence clusters were reported to appear linked to parvovirus B19, influenza, CMV and Epstein-Barr virus. While some public TCRs were present in many individuals, most TCR sequences turned up only very rarely across donors. In a later analysis, most CMV-associated TCR beta chains were found to appear HLA-restricted, with HLA associations seemingly driven largely by CMV exposure. In a later analysis, HLA-associated TCR beta chains were found to be more clonally expanded and to have lower generation probabilities than equally common non-associated chains. The study gave a list of under 200 TCR beta chains associated with cytomegalovirus. Strong co-occurrence of HLA alleles, especially DR and DQ, made assigning TCR associations to individual alleles difficult. CMV serostatus was the only immune exposure information available for the cohort. The classifier was reported to diagnose cytomegalovirus status with high specificity and sensitivity in both the original and validation cohorts. Because counts were too low, roughly 18 rarely observed V segments, including chromosome 9 orphons, were left out of the earlier analysis of about 500 of the donors. In a later analysis, 16,951 TCR beta sequences were associated with specific HLA alleles at a false discovery rate of 0.05. The cohort was sequenced for TCR beta chains only, and without alpha or paired-chain data the features that could be detected were limited. An association between a missense DCLRE1C variant and V-gene and J-gene trimming of TCR beta chains was found in a later genetic analysis and replicated in an independent cohort. Because the 87-base-pair reads could not distinguish some IMGT-functional V segments, including TRBV6-2 and TRBV6-3, those segments were excluded. In an earlier analysis of 587 of the donors, most TCR beta V segments appeared in productive rearrangements about 87% or about 30% of the time, broadly matching IMGT annotations. Correlated functional status among segregating V segments might be attributable to linkage disequilibrium, but an unknown experimental factor could not be ruled out. A cluster of highly shared sequence variants was judged likely to be a technical artifact of the sequencing pipeline. A further reported finding was that TCR beta sequences accurately predicted the HLA-A and HLA-B alleles for most subjects in the first cohort. In a later analysis, the rate of TCR association differed among HLA loci, with DRB1 alleles having the most associated TCRs and HLA-C alleles having the fewest. According to the authors, the approach could potentially be generalized to other disease states and immunological phenotypes. Roughly uniform sequencing depth across donors was assumed in presence/absence analyses, although this assumption may not hold.

Library preparation was by the immunoSEQ multiplex PCR assay. For the multiplex PCR, a mixture combining 60 forward primers for TCR Vbeta segments and 13 reverse primers for TCR Jbeta segments was used. A multiplex PCR assay on genomic DNA amplified the CDR3 region of rearranged TCR beta genes. The amplified TCR beta libraries were sequenced on the Illumina HiSeq System as 87-base-pair reads. In the original analysis: In a later analysis, tens of millions of unique TCR beta chains were counted across the approximately 620 repertoires, and roughly 10 million of these chains were shared by at least two donors. Raw reads were error-corrected and collapsed into unique sequences by a nearest-neighbor algorithm in which closely related sequences were merged to remove PCR and sequencing errors. CDR3 sequences were aligned to IMGT reference sequences to assign V, D and J gene segments. For a sequence to be retained, a match of at least six nucleotides to both a V gene segment and a J gene segment was required. A rearrangement was called productive if the CDR3 had no stop codons and remained in frame with V and J, and every other rearrangement was called non-productive. CDR3 was defined by IMGT convention, running from the second conserved V-encoded cysteine to the conserved J-encoded phenylalanine. The earlier analysis of 450 to 750 of the donors excluded any sequence lacking an unambiguous match to a single V gene segment. An earlier analysis of 587 of the donors called V segments functional above 56.7% productive rearrangements and segregating when the between-donor standard deviation exceeded 5%. A statistical classification framework was built for diagnosing cytomegalovirus status from the catalog of TCR beta chain sequences. A later analysis assigned V and J genes by comparing TCR nucleotide sequences with IMGT/GENE-DB human TR gene sequences. The TCRdist pipeline was used in a later analysis to assign CDR3 sequences and most-parsimonious VDJ recombination scenarios. In a later analysis, each TCR beta chain was defined by its CDR3 amino acid sequence together with its V-gene family, and reads without a unique V-gene family were excluded. A later analysis removed over 500 highly shared, low-generation-probability nucleotide sequences to deal with suspected cross-contamination and a sequencing artifact. In a later analysis, a clonal expansion index was calculated for each public chain from normalized within-repertoire ranks of inferred template counts. A later analysis computed generation probabilities with a VDJ recombination model fitted to out-of-frame rearrangements, and checked the results against IGoR. In a later analysis, TCR-TCR, TCR-HLA and TCR-CMV co-occurrence was scored with hypergeometric tests, and a repertoire-size bias correction was applied to TCR pairs. To estimate false discovery rates, a later analysis permuted the HLA or CMV assignments 20 times. In a later analysis, co-occurring TCRs were grouped using DBSCAN, and TCRdist sequence similarity was added for clustering within HLA-allele-positive subsets. Repertoires with fewer than 30,000 or more than 120,000 public chains, plus five repertoires with anomalous nucleotide sharing, were excluded from co-occurrence clustering. The source is immuneACCESS, and TCRdb retained only in-frame sequences with V and J called. Part of the clones is not carried over; for the studies checked, unresolved V genes explain less than half of this, and the remainder is unexplained. V and J calls and clone size are those listed in that table; D and trimming were worked out from the DNA. This sample has some 120,000 clones in its table, and roughly 15% of those were observed once. Jointly, the top ten make up under 2% of the sample.

The cohort consisted of some 670 healthy bone marrow donors. At the time of sampling, every cohort member was nominally healthy, though immune exposures that went unrecorded were likely present. The donor was CMV seronegative and belonged to the group of 350 to 400 seronegative cohort members. A peripheral blood sample was provided by each donor, and peripheral blood mononuclear cells were used for TCR beta sequencing. The Qiagen DNeasy Blood Extraction Kit was used to extract genomic DNA from the blood cell samples. The germline V gene (reference sequence) provides CDR1 GTSNPN and CDR2 SVGIG. The cysteine opens and the phenylalanine closes a CDR3 of 12 amino acids. Left in the record is the CDR3 DNA by itself, 36 bases read in frame from the first base. V and J are truncated by 4 bases and 4 bases respectively, leaving an intervening sequence of 10 bases. In the case of this clone: Which antigen it targets is not known. Base-call qualities are not available, and no considerably larger clone is one nucleotide away.

Source material: PBMCs. Recombination linked TRBV30 to TRBJ1-1, with a weak D call of TRBD1 (5 bases match). This receptor was obtained from a woman aged 18-35 years in good health and CMV-seronegative. The CDR3 here reads CAWTGWSTEAFF. The DNA sequence follows: TGTGCCTGGACAGGGTGGAGCACTGAAGCTTTCTTT.